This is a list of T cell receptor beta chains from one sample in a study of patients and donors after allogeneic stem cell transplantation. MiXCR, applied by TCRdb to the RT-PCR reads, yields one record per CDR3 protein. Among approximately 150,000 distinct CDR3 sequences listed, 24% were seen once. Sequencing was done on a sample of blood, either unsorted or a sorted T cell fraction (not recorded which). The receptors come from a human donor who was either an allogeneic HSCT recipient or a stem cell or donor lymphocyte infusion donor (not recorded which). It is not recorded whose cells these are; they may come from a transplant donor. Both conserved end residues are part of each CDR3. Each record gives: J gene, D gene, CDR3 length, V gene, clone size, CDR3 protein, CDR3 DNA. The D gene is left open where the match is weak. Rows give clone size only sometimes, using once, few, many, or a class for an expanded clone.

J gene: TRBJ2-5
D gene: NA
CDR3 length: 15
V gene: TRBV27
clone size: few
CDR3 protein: CASSLGSLGQETQYF
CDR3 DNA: TGTGCCAGCAGTCTAGGATCACTAGGACAAGAGACCCAGTACTTC

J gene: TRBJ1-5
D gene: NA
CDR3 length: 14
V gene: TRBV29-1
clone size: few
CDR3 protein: CSVARIKNNQPQHF
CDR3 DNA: TGCAGCGTCGCCAGGATAAAAAACAATCAGCCCCAGCATTTT

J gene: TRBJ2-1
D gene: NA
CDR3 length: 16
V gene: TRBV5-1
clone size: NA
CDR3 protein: CASSLRQDKSPNEQFF
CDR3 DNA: TGCGCCAGCAGCTTGAGGCAGGACAAATCCCCCAATGAGCAGTTCTTC

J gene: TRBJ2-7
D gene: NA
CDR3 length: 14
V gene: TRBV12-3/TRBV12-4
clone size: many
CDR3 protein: CASSFGLTSYEQYF
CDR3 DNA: TGTGCCAGCAGTTTCGGGCTAACCTCCTACGAGCAGTACTTC

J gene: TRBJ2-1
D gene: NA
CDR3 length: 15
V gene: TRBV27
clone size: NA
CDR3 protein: CASSLWRGSYNEQFF
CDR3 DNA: TGTGCCAGCAGTTTATGGCGGGGTTCCTACAATGAGCAGTTCTTC

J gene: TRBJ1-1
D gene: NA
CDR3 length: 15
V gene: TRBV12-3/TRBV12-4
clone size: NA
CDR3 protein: CASSPLDSLGTEAFF
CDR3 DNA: TGTGCCAGCAGTCCCTTGGACAGTCTAGGGACTGAAGCTTTCTTT

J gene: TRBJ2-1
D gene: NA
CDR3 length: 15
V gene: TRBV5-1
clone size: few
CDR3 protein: CASTGLALSYNEQFF
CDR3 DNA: TGCGCCAGCACCGGGCTAGCGCTCTCCTACAATGAGCAGTTCTTC

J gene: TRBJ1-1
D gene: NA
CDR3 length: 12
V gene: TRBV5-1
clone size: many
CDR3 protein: CASSLRNTEAFF
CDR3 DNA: TGCGCCAGCAGCTTGAGGAACACTGAAGCTTTCTTT

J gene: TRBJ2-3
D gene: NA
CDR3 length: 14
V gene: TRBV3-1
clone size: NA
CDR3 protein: CASSQGVTTDTQYF
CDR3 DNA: TGTGCCAGCAGCCAAGGGGTTACCACAGATACGCAGTATTTT

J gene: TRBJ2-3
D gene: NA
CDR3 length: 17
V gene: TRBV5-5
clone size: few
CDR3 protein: CASSWAPGQQGPDTQYF
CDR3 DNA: TGTGCCAGCAGCTGGGCGCCGGGACAACAAGGACCAGATACGCAGTATTTT

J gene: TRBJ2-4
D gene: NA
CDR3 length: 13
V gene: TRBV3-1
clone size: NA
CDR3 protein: CASSQASQNIQYF
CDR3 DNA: TGTGCCAGCAGCCAAGCTTCTCAGAACATTCAGTACTTC

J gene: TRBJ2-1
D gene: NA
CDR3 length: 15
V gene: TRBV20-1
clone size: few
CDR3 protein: CSARADLSSYNEQFF
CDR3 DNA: TGCAGTGCTAGAGCTGACCTGAGCTCCTACAATGAGCAGTTCTTC

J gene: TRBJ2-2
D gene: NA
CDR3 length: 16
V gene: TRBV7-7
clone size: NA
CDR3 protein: CASSLSPELNTGELFF
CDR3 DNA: TGTGCCAGCAGCTTATCGCCAGAGCTGAACACCGGGGAGCTGTTTTTT

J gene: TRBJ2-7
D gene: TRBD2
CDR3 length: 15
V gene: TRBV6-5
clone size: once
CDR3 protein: CASSYWVAGDYEQYF
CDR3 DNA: TGTGCCAGCAGTTACTGGGTAGCGGGGGACTACGAGCAGTACTTC

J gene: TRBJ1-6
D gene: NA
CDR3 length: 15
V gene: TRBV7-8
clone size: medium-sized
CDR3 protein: CASSLVGVSSSPLHF
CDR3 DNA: TGTGCCAGCAGCTTAGTTGGGGTCTCGTCTTCACCCCTCCACTTT

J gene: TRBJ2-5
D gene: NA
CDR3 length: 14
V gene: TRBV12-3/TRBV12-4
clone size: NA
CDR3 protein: CASNPTGYQETQYF
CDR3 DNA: TGTGCCAGCAATCCAACAGGGTACCAAGAGACCCAGTACTTC

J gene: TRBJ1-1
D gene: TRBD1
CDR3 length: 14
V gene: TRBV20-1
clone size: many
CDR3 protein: CSATPTGEYTEAFF
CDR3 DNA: TGCAGTGCTACCCCGACAGGGGAGTACACTGAAGCTTTCTTT

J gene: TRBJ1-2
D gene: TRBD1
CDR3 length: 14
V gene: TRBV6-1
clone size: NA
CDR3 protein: CASSLRTGNYGYTF
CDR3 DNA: TGTGCCAGCAGCCTCAGGACAGGAAACTATGGCTACACCTTC

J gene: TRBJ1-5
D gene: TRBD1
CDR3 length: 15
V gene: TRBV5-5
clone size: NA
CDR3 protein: CASSLGDRVNQPQHF
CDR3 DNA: TGTGCCAGCAGCTTGGGCGACAGGGTAAATCAGCCCCAGCATTTT

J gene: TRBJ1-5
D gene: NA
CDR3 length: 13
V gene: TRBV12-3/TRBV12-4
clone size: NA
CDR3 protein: CASSVLSNQPQHF
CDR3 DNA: TGTGCCAGCAGCGTCCTAAGCAATCAGCCCCAGCATTTT

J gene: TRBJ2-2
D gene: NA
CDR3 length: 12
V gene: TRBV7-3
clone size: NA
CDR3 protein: CASSEQGGELFF
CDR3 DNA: TGTGCCAGCAGCGAACAAGGCGGGGAGCTGTTTTTT

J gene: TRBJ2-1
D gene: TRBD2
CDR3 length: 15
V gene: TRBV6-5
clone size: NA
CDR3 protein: CASSSSGGPYNEQFF
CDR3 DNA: TGTGCCAGCAGTTCCTCGGGAGGGCCCTACAATGAGCAGTTCTTC

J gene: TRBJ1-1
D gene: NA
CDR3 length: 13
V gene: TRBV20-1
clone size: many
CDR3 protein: CSARGLDYTEAFF
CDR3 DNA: TGCAGTGCTAGGGGTTTGGACTACACTGAAGCTTTCTTT

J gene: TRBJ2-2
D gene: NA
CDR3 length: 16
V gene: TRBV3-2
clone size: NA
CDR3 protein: CASSQVTGENTGELFF
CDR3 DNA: TGTGCCAGCAGCCAGGTGACAGGGGAAAACACCGGGGAGCTGTTTTTT

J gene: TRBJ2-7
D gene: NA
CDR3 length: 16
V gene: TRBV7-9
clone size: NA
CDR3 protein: CASSPREGGASYEQYF
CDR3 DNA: TGTGCCAGCAGCCCGCGGGAAGGGGGTGCGTCCTACGAGCAGTACTTC

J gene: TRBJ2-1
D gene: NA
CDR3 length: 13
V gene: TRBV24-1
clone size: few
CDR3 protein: CATQGSSYNEQFF
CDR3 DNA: TGTGCCACGCAGGGGAGCTCCTACAATGAGCAGTTCTTC

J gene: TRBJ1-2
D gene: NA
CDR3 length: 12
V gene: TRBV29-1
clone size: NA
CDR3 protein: CSVEGVNYGYTF
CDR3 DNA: TGCAGCGTTGAGGGCGTTAACTATGGCTACACCTTC

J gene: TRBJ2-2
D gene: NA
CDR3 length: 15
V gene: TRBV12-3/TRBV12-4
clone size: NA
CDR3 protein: CASTLGSSDHGELFF
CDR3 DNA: TGTGCCAGCACCCTGGGGTCTAGCGATCACGGGGAGCTGTTTTTT

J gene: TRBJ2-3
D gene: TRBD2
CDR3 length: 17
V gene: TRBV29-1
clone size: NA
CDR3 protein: CSVEGLAEKGPTDTQYF
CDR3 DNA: TGCAGCGTTGAGGGTCTAGCGGAGAAGGGTCCCACAGATACGCAGTATTTT

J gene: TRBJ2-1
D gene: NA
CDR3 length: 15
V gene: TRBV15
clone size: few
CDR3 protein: CATSRELGLYNEQFF
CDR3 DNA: TGTGCCACCAGCAGAGAACTAGGACTATACAATGAGCAGTTCTTC

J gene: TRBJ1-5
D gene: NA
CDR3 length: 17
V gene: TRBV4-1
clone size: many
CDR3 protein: CASSQVVAPGSNQPQHF
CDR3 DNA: TGCGCCAGCAGCCAAGTGGTAGCCCCAGGGAGCAATCAGCCCCAGCATTTT

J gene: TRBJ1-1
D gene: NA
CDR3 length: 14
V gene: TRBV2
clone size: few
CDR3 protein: CASSTTGRWTEAFF
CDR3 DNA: TGTGCCAGCAGTACAACAGGGAGATGGACTGAAGCTTTCTTT

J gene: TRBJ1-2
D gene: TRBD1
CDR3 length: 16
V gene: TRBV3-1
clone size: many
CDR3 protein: CASSQWGTVLNYGYTF
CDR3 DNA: TGTGCCAGCAGCCAGTGGGGGACAGTGCTTAACTATGGCTACACCTTC

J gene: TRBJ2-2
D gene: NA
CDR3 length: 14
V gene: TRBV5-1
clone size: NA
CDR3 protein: CASSLARTTGELFF
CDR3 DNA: TGCGCCAGCAGCTTGGCCCGGACCACCGGGGAGCTGTTTTTT

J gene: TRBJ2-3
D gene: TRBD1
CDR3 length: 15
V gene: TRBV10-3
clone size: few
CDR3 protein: CAISLRDRGTDTQYF
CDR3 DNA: TGTGCCATCAGCCTCCGGGACAGGGGCACAGATACGCAGTATTTT

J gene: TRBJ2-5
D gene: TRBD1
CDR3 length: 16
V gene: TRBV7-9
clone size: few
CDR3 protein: CASSPLQGAISETQYF
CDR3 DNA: TGTGCCAGCAGCCCGCTCCAGGGGGCGATTTCAGAGACCCAGTACTTC

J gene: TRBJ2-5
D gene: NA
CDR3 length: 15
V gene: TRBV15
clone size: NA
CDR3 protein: CASSLGGAWQETQYF
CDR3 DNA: TGTGCCTCCTCCCTTGGGGGGGCTTGGCAAGAGACCCAGTACTTC

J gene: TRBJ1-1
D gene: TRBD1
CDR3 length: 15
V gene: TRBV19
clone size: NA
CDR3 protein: CASIPPGTGKIEAFF
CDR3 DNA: TGTGCCAGTATCCCCCCCGGGACAGGTAAGATTGAAGCTTTCTTT

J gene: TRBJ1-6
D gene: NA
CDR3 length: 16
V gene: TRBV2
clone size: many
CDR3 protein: CASSERPLTYNSPLHF
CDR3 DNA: TGTGCCAGCAGTGAACGACCGCTTACTTATAATTCACCCCTCCACTTT

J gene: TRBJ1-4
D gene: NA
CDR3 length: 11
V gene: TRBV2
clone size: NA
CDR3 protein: CASSEFEKLFF
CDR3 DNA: TGTGCCAGCAGTGAATTTGAAAAACTGTTTTTT

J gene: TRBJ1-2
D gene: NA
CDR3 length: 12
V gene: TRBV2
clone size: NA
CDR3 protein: CASSNDNYGYTF
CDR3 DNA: TGTGCCAGCAGTAACGATAACTATGGCTACACCTTC

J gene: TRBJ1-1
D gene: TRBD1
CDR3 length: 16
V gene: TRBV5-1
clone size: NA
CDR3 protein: CASRQGATNWNTEAFF
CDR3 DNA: TGCGCCAGCAGACAGGGGGCAACGAATTGGAACACTGAAGCTTTCTTT

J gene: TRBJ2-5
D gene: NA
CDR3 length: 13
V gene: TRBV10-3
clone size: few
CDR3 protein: CAISADSQETQYF
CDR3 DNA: TGTGCCATCAGTGCGGACTCGCAAGAGACCCAGTACTTC

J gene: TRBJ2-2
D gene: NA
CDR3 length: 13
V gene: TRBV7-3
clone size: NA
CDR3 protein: CASSPLSTGELFF
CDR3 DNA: TGTGCCAGCAGCCCCCTTAGTACCGGGGAGCTGTTTTTT

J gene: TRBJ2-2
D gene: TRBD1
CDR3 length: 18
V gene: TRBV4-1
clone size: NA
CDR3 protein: CASSQDWDRALDTGELFF
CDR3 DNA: TGCGCCAGCAGCCAAGATTGGGACAGGGCCTTGGACACCGGGGAGCTGTTTTTT

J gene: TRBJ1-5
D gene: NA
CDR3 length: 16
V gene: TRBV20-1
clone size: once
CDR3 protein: CSARDLRGGDNQPQHF
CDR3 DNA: TGCAGTGCTAGAGATCTACGGGGGGGCGATAATCAGCCCCAGCATTTT

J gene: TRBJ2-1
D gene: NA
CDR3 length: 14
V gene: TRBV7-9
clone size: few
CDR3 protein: CASSLVGGHNEQFF
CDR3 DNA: TGTGCCAGCAGCTTAGTAGGCGGGCACAATGAGCAGTTCTTC

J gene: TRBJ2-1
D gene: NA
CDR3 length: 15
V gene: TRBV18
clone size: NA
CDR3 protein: CASSPWLATHNEQFF
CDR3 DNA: TGTGCCAGCTCACCATGGCTAGCGACTCATAATGAGCAGTTCTTC

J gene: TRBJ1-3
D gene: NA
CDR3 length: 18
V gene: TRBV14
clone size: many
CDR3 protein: CASSLNLARRSSGNTIYF
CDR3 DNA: TGTGCCAGCAGCCTTAACTTGGCGCGGCGGAGCTCTGGAAACACCATATATTTT

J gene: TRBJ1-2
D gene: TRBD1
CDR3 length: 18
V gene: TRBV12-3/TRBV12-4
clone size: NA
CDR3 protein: CASSLLGQYDTSNYGYTF
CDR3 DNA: TGTGCCAGCAGTCTGTTGGGACAGTACGACACATCTAACTATGGCTACACCTTC

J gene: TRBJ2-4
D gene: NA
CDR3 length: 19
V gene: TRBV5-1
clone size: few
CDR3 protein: CASSLGIWTDPQAKNIQYF
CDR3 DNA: TGCGCCAGCAGCTTGGGGATCTGGACAGACCCTCAAGCCAAAAACATTCAGTACTTC

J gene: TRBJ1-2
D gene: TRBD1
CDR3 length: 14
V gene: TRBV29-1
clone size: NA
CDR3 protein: CSVERTGVGYGYTF
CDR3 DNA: TGCAGCGTTGAAAGGACAGGGGTCGGCTATGGCTACACCTTC

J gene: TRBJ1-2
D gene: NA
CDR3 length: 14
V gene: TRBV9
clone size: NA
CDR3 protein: CASSVVEANYGYTF
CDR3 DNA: TGTGCCAGCAGCGTAGTCGAGGCTAACTATGGCTACACCTTC

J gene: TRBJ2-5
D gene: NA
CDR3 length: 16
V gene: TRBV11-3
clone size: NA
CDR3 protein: CASSFRIQGVRETQYF
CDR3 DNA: TGTGCCAGCAGCTTTCGAATACAGGGTGTTCGAGAGACCCAGTACTTC

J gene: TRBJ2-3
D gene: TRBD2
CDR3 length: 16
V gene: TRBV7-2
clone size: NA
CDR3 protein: CASSLDAGGSVDTQYF
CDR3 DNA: TGTGCCAGCAGCTTAGATGCCGGCGGGAGTGTAGATACGCAGTATTTT

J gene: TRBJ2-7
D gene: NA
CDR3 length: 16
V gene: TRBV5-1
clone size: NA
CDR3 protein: CASSHQKPGTIYEQYF
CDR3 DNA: TGCGCCAGCAGCCACCAAAAGCCCGGGACGATATACGAGCAGTACTTC

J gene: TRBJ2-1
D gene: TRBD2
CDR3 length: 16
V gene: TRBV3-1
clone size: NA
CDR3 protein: CASSQVMTSAYNEQFF
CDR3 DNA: TGTGCCAGCAGCCAAGTAATGACTAGCGCCTACAATGAGCAGTTCTTC

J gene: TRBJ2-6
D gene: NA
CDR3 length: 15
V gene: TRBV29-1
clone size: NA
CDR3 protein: CSVRGFEAGANVLTF
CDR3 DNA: TGCAGCGTGAGGGGGTTTGAGGCTGGGGCCAACGTCCTGACTTTC

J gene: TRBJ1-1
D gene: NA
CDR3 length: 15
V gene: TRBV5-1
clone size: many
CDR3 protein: CASSFRGSLEGEAFF
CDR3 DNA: TGCGCCAGCAGCTTCCGCGGCAGCCTTGAAGGAGAAGCTTTCTTT